The clone carrying this TCR beta chain was seen at least ten times. This entry is derived from a study of regulatory T cells in long-lasting Graves disease. About the research overall: Graves' patients (newly diagnosed) had been on antithyroid drugs under 3 months.

Per the germline V gene, CDR1 is SGHRS and CDR2 is YFSETQ. The CDR3 has 14 residues. The V gene lost 4 bases and the J gene lost 5 bases, with 15 bases spanning the gap. Sample time point: newly diagnosed GD, antithyroid drugs for less than 3 months. From RNA extracted from PBMCs, the TCR library was made. Building the TCR beta libraries relied on iRepertoire HTBI primers, and CDR3 regions underwent Arm-PCR. One entry per CDR3 protein results from TCRdb running MiXCR on the multiplex PCR reads. The repertoire holds approximately 350,000 distinct CDR3 sequences, with approximately 12% as singletons. The same specimen was also included in a second study, on T cells in Graves' hyperthyroidism and ophthalmopathy. That study adds: Stable disease denoted Graves' hyperthyroidism without ophthalmopathy progression within 18 months. Blood samples included most of the expanded thyroid clonotypes exceeding 0.001.

The chain uses TRBV5-1 and TRBJ1-2; D is uncertain. The input for sequencing was peripheral blood mononuclear cells (PBMCs), taken at new diagnosis, from a patient treated with antithyroid drugs. The TCR comes from a young woman with Graves disease. Written as DNA, the CDR3 is TGCGCCAGCAGCCCGACTTTCGGACGGTATGGCTACACCTTC. Its translation: CASSPTFGRYGYTF.